These 8 T cell receptor beta chains came from one sample sequenced in a study of control samples from healthy donors and cancer patients. Assay used: immunoSEQ multiplex PCR; TCRdb lists only in-frame clones, some missing. The sample shows 100,000 to 150,000 clones, around 92% of them seen only once. What was sequenced was blood. The receptors were sampled from a woman in her forties or fifties in good health.

The chain has TRBV19 and TRBJ1-2; D not certain. CDR3 length equals 12 residues. Germline lookup yields CDR1 LNHDA and CDR2 SQIVND (reference sequence). Trimming removed 4 bases from V and 2 bases from J, with 5 bases in between. Written as DNA, the CDR3 is TGTGCCAGTAGTAGGCTCAACTATGGCTACACCTTC. As protein: CASSRLNYGYTF.

The chain has TRBV7-6 and TRBJ2-5; 12 positions agree with TRBD1. Germline V gene data show CDR1 as SGHVS and CDR2 as FNYEAQ. The length of the CDR3 is 18 residues. The junction had 11 bases not matched to a gene; V was cut back by 4 bases and J by 2 bases. The CDR3 region is CASSSGTGGWLLQETQYF. DNA of the CDR3: TGTGCCAGCAGCTCGGGGACAGGGGGCTGGTTACTTCAAGAGACCCAGTACTTC.

The chain couples TRBV28 to TRBJ1-3, with D maybe TRBD1 (5 bases). CDR1 is MDHEN, CDR2 SYDVKM, per germline. CDR3 size: 17 residues. The ends were cut back, 3 bases at V and 3 bases at J, with 18 bases in the middle. The CDR3 here is CASSFPTARQRGNTIYF. As DNA, the CDR3 is TGTGCCAGCAGTTTCCCCACCGCCCGACAGCGTGGAAACACCATATATTTT.

The chain carries TRBV6-5 and TRBJ2-3; D unresolved. V was shortened by 4 bases and J by 2 bases, with 4 bases between the two germline ends. The CDR3 length is 12 residues. CDR1 MNHEY and CDR2 SVGAGI come from the germline V gene. CDR3 protein: CASSSTTDTQYF. The DNA for the CDR3 is TGTGCCAGCAGTTCTACCACAGATACGCAGTATTTT.

The chain links TRBV12-3 or TRBV12-4 to TRBJ1-6, with D uncertain. This CDR3 region has 13 residues. V was clipped by 4 bases and J by 7 bases, with 8 bases between them. The CDR3: CASSSTANSPLHF. CDR3 DNA: TGTGCCAGCAGTTCAACGGCCAATTCACCCCTCCACTTT.

The V and J genes are TRBV7-2 and TRBJ1-1; D is uncertain. Trimming took 1 base from V and 4 from J, leaving 7 bases between them. This CDR3 contains 13 residues. Germline CDR1 and CDR2: SGHTA and FQGNSA. In DNA, the CDR3 is TGTGCCAGCAGCTTAGGGGTTGGCACTGAAGCTTTCTTT. Its protein product is CASSLGVGTEAFF.

The genes are TRBV28 and TRBJ1-2, with D uncertain. Germline V CDR1 and CDR2: MDHEN, SYDVKM. Trimming took 6 bases from V and 2 from J, leaving 10 bases between them. The CDR3 is 13 residues long. CDR3 protein: CASRGSVNYGYTF. CDR3 in DNA: TGTGCCAGCAGGGGGTCCGTAAACTATGGCTACACCTTC.

The CDR3 protein is CASALNTQYF. The DNA for the CDR3 is TGTGCCAGCGCTTTAAATACGCAGTATTTT. This chain links TRBV12-3 or TRBV12-4 with TRBJ2-3; D gene uncertain. Trimming shortened V by 8 bases and J by 7 bases, and 7 bases separated the two germline ends. This CDR3 is 10 amino acids long.